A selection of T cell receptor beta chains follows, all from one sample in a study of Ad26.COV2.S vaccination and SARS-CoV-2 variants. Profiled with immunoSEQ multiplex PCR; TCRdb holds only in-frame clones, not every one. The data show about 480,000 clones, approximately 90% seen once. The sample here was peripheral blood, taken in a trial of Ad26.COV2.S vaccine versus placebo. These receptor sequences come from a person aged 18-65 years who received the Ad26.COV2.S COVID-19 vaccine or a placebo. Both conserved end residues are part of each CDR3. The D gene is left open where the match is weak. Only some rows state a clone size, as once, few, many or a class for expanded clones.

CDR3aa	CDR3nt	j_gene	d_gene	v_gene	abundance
CASSLVSSSSGNTIYF	TGTGCCAGCAGCTTAGTCTCAAGCAGCTCTGGAAACACCATATATTTT	TRBJ1-3	NA	TRBV7-2	NA
CASSTGGSSYNEQFF	TGTGCCAGCAGCACCGGAGGGAGCTCCTACAATGAGCAGTTCTTC	TRBJ2-1	NA	TRBV3-1/TRBV3-2	NA
CAWSRSYNQPQHF	TGTGCCTGGAGTCGCAGCTACAATCAGCCCCAGCATTTT	TRBJ1-5	NA	TRBV30	NA
CASSDSGIGQQYF	TGTGCCAGTAGTGATTCGGGAATTGGCCAGCAGTACTTC	TRBJ2-7	NA	TRBV19	once
CASSDTRGWNTEAFF	TGTGCCAGCAGTGATACACGAGGCTGGAACACTGAAGCTTTCTTT	TRBJ1-1	NA	TRBV2	once
CASSPASSGVLYEQYF	TGTGCCAGCAGTCCAGCTTCCTCAGGGGTTCTCTACGAGCAGTACTTC	TRBJ2-7	NA	TRBV28	NA
CAWSKGGISSGNTIYF	TGTGCCTGGAGCAAGGGGGGTATTTCCTCTGGAAACACCATATATTTT	TRBJ1-3	NA	TRBV30	NA
CASSRGGDQPQHF	TGTGCCAGCAGTCGCGGGGGGGATCAGCCCCAGCATTTT	TRBJ1-5	NA	TRBV6-2/TRBV6-3	NA
CASSEQYNEQFF	TGTGCCAGCAGTGAGCAGTATAATGAGCAGTTCTTC	TRBJ2-1	NA	TRBV6-1	once
CASSLRNTGELFF	TGTGCCAGCAGCTTACGGAACACCGGGGAGCTGTTTTTT	TRBJ2-2	NA	TRBV11-3	NA
CASSLGRGADTQYF	TGTGCCAGCAGCTTGGGCAGGGGGGCGGATACGCAGTATTTT	TRBJ2-3	NA	TRBV11-2	NA
CASSIQPGTPEAFF	TGCGCCAGCAGCATCCAACCTGGGACACCTGAAGCTTTCTTT	TRBJ1-1	NA	TRBV5-1	NA
CSALSTFGELFF	TGCAGCGCCTTATCGACCTTTGGGGAGCTGTTTTTT	TRBJ2-2	NA	TRBV29-1	NA
CAISVGRANSPLHF	TGTGCCATCAGTGTTGGCAGAGCGAATTCACCCCTCCACTTT	TRBJ1-6	NA	TRBV10-3	NA
CASSLADGGRAAWNEQFF	TGCGCCAGCAGCTTGGCCGATGGCGGGAGGGCGGCGTGGAATGAGCAGTTCTTC	TRBJ2-1	TRBD2	TRBV5-1	NA
CASSMVGSAEEAFF	TGTGCCAGTAGTATGGTCGGTTCCGCCGAAGAAGCTTTCTTT	TRBJ1-1	NA	TRBV19	NA
CASSSEGPETQYF	TGTGCCAGCAGCTCCGAAGGGCCAGAGACCCAGTACTTC	TRBJ2-5	NA	TRBV5-4	NA
CASSDGNAGDYGYTF	TGTGCCAGCAGTGATGGAAATGCGGGGGACTATGGCTACACCTTC	TRBJ1-2	NA	TRBV25-1	NA